These 27 T cell receptor beta chains were sequenced from one sample in a study of blood T cell repertoires in COVID-19. Repertoires were generated with immunoSEQ multiplex PCR, while TCRdb's copy carries only in-frame clones and drops some. The sample includes about 240,000 clones, 81% seen only once; the top ten take around 7.5%. The sequenced sample consisted of peripheral blood. These receptors were collected from a woman aged 80 or over with COVID-19, enrolled during active disease.

A note on this clone: The junction departs from germline at one end; a sequencing error may be responsible. The gene calls are TRBV14 and TRBJ1-1; 7 positions agree with TRBD1. The CDR3 consists of 15 residues. CDR1 is SGHDN, CDR2 FVKESK, per germline. CDR3 loop: CASTQGTVHLGGAFF. DNA of the CDR3: TGTGCCAGCACCCAAGGGACAGTCCACCTCGGAGGAGCTTTCTTT.

DNA for the CDR3: TGTGCCAGCAGCGGCCGCGGGGGGGCGAACTATGGCTACACCTTC. Translation gives CASSGRGGANYGYTF. The rearrangement links TRBV13 to TRBJ1-2; a weak D match, TRBD1 (6 bases). The V gene lost 5 bases and the J gene lost 2 bases, with 15 bases spanning the gap. CDR3 length: 15 residues. The germline gives CDR1 PRHDT, CDR2 FYEKMQ (reference sequence).

The rearrangement joins TRBV29-1 to TRBJ1-2; TRBD1 matches 8 bases. This CDR3 is 11 amino acids long. The germline V gene encodes CDR1 SQVTM and CDR2 ANQGSEA. Trimming removed 8 bases from V and 3 bases from J; junction bases left unmatched: 2. The CDR3 protein is CSSGGDYGYTF. CDR3 sequence (DNA): TGCAGCTCAGGGGGCGACTATGGCTACACCTTC.

This clone was detected only once. The chain carries TRBV7-2 and TRBJ2-1; D is perhaps TRBD2 (5 bases). Trimming shortened V by 5 bases and J by 6 bases, and 17 bases separated the two germline ends. This CDR3 is 15 amino acids long. Germline-derived CDR1 and CDR2 are SGHTA and FQGNSA. The chain's CDR3 is CASSPPPGSSNEQFF. CDR3 in DNA: TGTGCCAGCAGCCCCCCCCCGGGATCTAGCAATGAGCAGTTCTTC.

The rearrangement joins TRBV19 to TRBJ2-2, with D maybe TRBD2 (5 bases). This CDR3 has 13 residues. V was trimmed by 6 bases and J by 2 bases, leaving 7 bases between them. Germline V gene lookup returns CDR1 LNHDA and CDR2 SQIVND (reference sequence). The CDR3 DNA is TGTGCCAGTAGGGAGGCTAACACCGGGGAGCTGTTTTTT. Translating gives CASREANTGELFF.

This clone was detected only once. This sequence joins TRBV5-1 and TRBJ1-3; TRBD1 matches at 7 bases. In germline, CDR1 is SGHRS, CDR2 YFSETQ. V shed 4 bases and J 2 bases; nucleotides not matched to a gene: 3. CDR3 length: 14 amino acids. The CDR3 is CASSQGTAGNTIYF. Written as DNA, the CDR3 is TGCGCCAGCAGCCAGGGGACAGCTGGAAACACCATATATTTT.

This clone was seen a few times. The V call is TRBV4-2, the J call TRBJ2-1, with 7 bases lining up with TRBD2. This CDR3 region has 16 residues. V dropped 4 bases and J dropped 6; count of bases not matched to a gene: 12. Germline V CDR1 and CDR2: LGHNA, YNFKEQ. CDR3 amino acids: CASSREGGLSLNEQFF. CDR3 bases: TGTGCCAGCAGCCGAGAGGGAGGGCTTAGCCTCAATGAGCAGTTCTTC.

This clone has just a few counts. The chain uses TRBV5-6 and TRBJ1-5; 8 bases are a match to TRBD1. Germline CDR1 is SGHDT and CDR2 is YYEEEE. V gave up 4 bases and J gave up 4 bases; unmatched junction bases: 13. The CDR3 length is 17 residues. The CDR3, as DNA: TGTGCCAGCAGCGGCGGGACAGGTCACTCCAAAAATCAGCCCCAGCATTTT. Translation: CASSGGTGHSKNQPQHF.

The rearrangement links TRBV28 to TRBJ2-1; no definite D call. Germline V gene lookup returns CDR1 MDHEN and CDR2 SYDVKM. The CDR3 runs 10 residues. The ends were cut back, 5 bases at V and 12 bases at J, with 8 bases in the middle. In DNA form, the CDR3 reads TGTGCCAGCAGTGCGATCGGGCAGTTCTTC. Translating gives CASSAIGQFF.

This chain uses TRBV13 with TRBJ2-5; tentatively, D is TRBD1 (5 bases). In germline, CDR1 is PRHDT, CDR2 FYEKMQ (reference sequence). The CDR3 runs 13 residues. Trimming removed 6 bases from V and 7 bases from J, with 15 bases in between. The CDR3 region is CASSRSPQGTQYF. The CDR3 region has the DNA TGTGCCAGCAGTAGGAGCCCCCAGGGGACCCAGTACTTC.

The chain couples TRBV5-4 to TRBJ2-7; TRBD2 agrees at 12 bases. Germline V gives CDR1 SGHNT, CDR2 YYREEE (reference sequence). V lost 4 bases and J lost 3; bases outside the gene matches: 8. The CDR3 spans 16 residues. CDR3 sequence reads: CASSPGGLAGFYEQYF. For the CDR3, the DNA is TGTGCCAGCAGCCCGGGGGGACTAGCGGGCTTCTACGAGCAGTACTTC. Complete variable domain (other parts from reference TRBV5-4 and TRBJ2-7): ETGVTQSPTHLIKTRGQQVTLRCSSQSGHNTVSWYQQALGQGPQFIFQYYREEENGRGNFPPRFSGLQFPNYSSELNVNALELDDSALYLCASSPGGLAGFYEQYFGPGTRLTVT.

The chain uses TRBV6-5 and TRBJ1-2; D is undetermined. This CDR3 has 15 amino acids. V lost 6 bases and J 8 bases, leaving 22 bases between the germline ends. Germline loops: CDR1 MNHEY, CDR2 SVGAGI. The CDR3 sequence: CASRGTGKVVRGYTF. CDR3 DNA: TGTGCCAGCAGAGGTACGGGGAAAGTCGTGAGAGGCTACACCTTC.

This clone was detected a few times. V gene TRBV5-4 combines with J gene TRBJ2-7; possible D gene TRBD2, 5 bases. CDR1 SGHNT and CDR2 YYREEE come from the germline V gene (reference sequence). The CDR3 runs 15 residues. With 4 bases removed from V and 3 bases from J, the gap between germline ends came to 17 bases. The CDR3 region has the DNA TGTGCCAGCAGCAAAGAAGGTTTGGAGGACTACGAGCAGTACTTC. Its translation is CASSKEGLEDYEQYF.

This chain uses TRBV14 with TRBJ2-1, with 10 bases identical to TRBD2. Germline V gives CDR1 SGHDN, CDR2 FVKESK. The CDR3 totals 16 residues. The V gene end was trimmed by 5 bases and the J gene end by 3 bases; junction bases not matched to a gene: 7. This CDR3 reads CASSKIAGGIYNEQFF. The DNA for the CDR3 is TGTGCCAGCAGCAAGATAGCGGGAGGAATCTACAATGAGCAGTTCTTC.

This clone turned up a few times. The V and J genes are TRBV6-2 or TRBV6-3 and TRBJ2-7; 7 bases align to TRBD2. CDR1 and CDR2 from the germline V gene are MNHEY and SVGEGT. The CDR3 covers 14 residues. After removal of 5 bases from V and 6 bases from J, the junction contained 10 bases not matched to a gene. The CDR3 sequence: CASSLDGTMPEQYF. CDR3 in DNA: TGTGCCAGCAGTCTCGACGGGACTATGCCCGAGCAGTACTTC.

The V and J genes are TRBV7-2 and TRBJ2-5, with 12 bases lining up with TRBD2. Per the germline V gene, CDR1 is SGHTA and CDR2 is FQGNSA. There are 15 residues in the CDR3. V shed 4 bases, J shed 5 bases, and the junction held 5 bases outside the gene matches. The CDR3 nucleotides are TGTGCCAGCAGCTCCCTAGCGGGAGGGGGGGAGACCCAGTACTTC. It codes for CASSSLAGGGETQYF. Together with reference TRBV7-2 and TRBJ2-5, the CDR3 gives the full variable domain: GAGVSQSPSNKVTEKGKDVELRCDPISGHTALYWYRQSLGQGLEFLIYFQGNSAPDKSGLPSDRFSAERTGGSVSTLTIQRTQQEDSAVYLCASSSLAGGGETQYFGPGTRLLVL.

This clone was seen only a few times. The V call is TRBV7-9, the J call TRBJ2-2; 9 bases are shared with TRBD2. Germline V gene sequence: CDR1 SEHNR, CDR2 FQNEAQ (reference sequence). Trimming at V came to 5 bases and at J to 5 bases, leaving 6 bases not matched to a gene. The CDR3 sequence is 15 residues long. In DNA, the CDR3 is TGTGCCAGCAGCGTTAGCGGGAGTAGAACCGGGGAGCTGTTTTTT. Translating it yields CASSVSGSRTGELFF.

The chain carries TRBV20-1 and TRBJ1-1; D is unresolved. The germline CDR1 and CDR2 sequences are DFQATT and SNEGSKA (reference sequence). The CDR3 extends over 10 amino acids. Trimming removed 3 bases at V and 11 bases at J, with 10 bases between. The CDR3 coding sequence is TGCAGTGCTAGTCTGGGAGCGGCTTTCTTT. This codes for CSASLGAAFF.

The CDR3: CASSAGTGANTEAFF. The DNA for the CDR3 is TGTGCCAGCAGCGCCGGGACAGGGGCTAATACTGAAGCTTTCTTT. V and J are TRBV5-5 and TRBJ1-1; 10 nucleotides match TRBD1. With 4 bases clipped from V and 5 bases from J, the junction kept 8 bases outside the gene matches. This CDR3 comprises 15 residues. Germline CDR1 and CDR2: SGHKS and YYEKEE (reference sequence).

This rearrangement joins TRBV7-9 to TRBJ1-4; D is unclear. V lost 2 bases and J lost 0, with 10 bases in between. The CDR3 has 16 residues. The germline V gene has CDR1 SEHNR and CDR2 FQNEAQ (reference sequence). The DNA of the CDR3 is TGTGCCAGCAGCTTACCGCGGGGTGCAACTAATGAAAAACTGTTTTTT. Its translation: CASSLPRGATNEKLFF.

The chain uses TRBV5-1 and TRBJ2-7; 12 positions agree with TRBD2. The V gene's germline CDR1 is SGHRS and CDR2 YFSETQ. This CDR3 is built from 18 residues. The junction had 13 bases not matched to a gene; V was cut back by 1 base and J by 5 bases. The CDR3 DNA follows: TGCGCCAGCAGCTTGAGGGTGGCTAGCGGGAGGGTACCCCACGAGCAGTACTTC. Encoded protein: CASSLRVASGRVPHEQYF. Looking up the rest from reference TRBV5-1 and TRBJ2-7 gives the full variable domain: KAGVTQTPRYLIKTRGQQVTLSCSPISGHRSVSWYQQTPGQGLQFLFEYFSETQRNKGNFPGRFSGRQFSNSRSEMNVSTLELGDSALYLCASSLRVASGRVPHEQYFGPGTRLTVT.

This chain uses TRBV5-1 with TRBJ2-1; perhaps TRBD2 as D (6 bases). Trimming stripped 5 bases from V and 14 bases from J, with 17 bases between. This CDR3 has 12 amino acids. Germline V gene lookup returns CDR1 SGHRS and CDR2 YFSETQ. CDR3 sequence (DNA): TGCGCCAGCAGTTCAACCGGGGACTTAAAGTTCTTC. Residues: CASSSTGDLKFF.

The V call is TRBV27, the J call TRBJ1-5, with 9 bases identical to TRBD1. The V gene's germline CDR1 is MNHEY and CDR2 SMNVEV (reference sequence). The CDR3 length is 20 residues. With V trimmed by 7 bases and J by 2 bases, 21 bases remained unmatched. As DNA, the CDR3 is TGTGCCAGCATCCCCAGGGGGAGGGACAGGGAGTTTTTTGGCAATCAGCCCCAGCATTTT. It specifies CASIPRGRDREFFGNQPQHF.

A single count supports this clone. This chain links TRBV6-5 with TRBJ2-3; TRBD1 is a possible D gene (6 bases). Germline CDR1 reads MNHEY; CDR2 reads SVGAGI. Trimming stripped 8 bases from V and 6 bases from J, with 15 bases between. The CDR3 length is 13 residues. CDR3 coding DNA: TGTGCCAGCCAAGGACAGACGGGGGATACGCAGTATTTT. It codes for CASQGQTGDTQYF.

The rearrangement joins TRBV6-5 to TRBJ1-4; perhaps TRBD1 as D (5 bases). Germline V lookup: CDR1 MNHEY, CDR2 SVGAGI. The CDR3 loop spans 15 amino acids. Trimming cost V 2 bases and J 0 bases, with 7 bases left between them. Here the CDR3 reads CASSYRGATNEKLFF. The DNA for the CDR3 is TGTGCCAGCAGTTACCGGGGGGCAACTAATGAAAAACTGTTTTTT.

This chain connects TRBV2 to TRBJ2-7; D remains unclear. Germline CDR1 is SNHLY and CDR2 is FYNNEI. The CDR3 spans 12 residues. The V end lost 7 bases, the J end lost 7 bases, and 14 bases lay between the germline ends. CDR3 DNA: TGTGCCAGCACCGAAGGCTCTAGTGAGCAGTACTTC. This gives the protein CASTEGSSEQYF.

V usage is TRBV10-1 and J usage is TRBJ1-1; D is possibly TRBD1 (6 bases). CDR1 and CDR2 (germline): WNHNN, SYGVQD (reference sequence). The CDR3 has 13 residues. The V and J ends lost 9 bases and 0 bases respectively, with 11 bases between them. The CDR3 region has the DNA TGCGCCAGTCAGGGACAACTGAACACTGAAGCTTTCTTT. As protein: CASQGQLNTEAFF.